Given below is one T cell receptor beta chain in context. Its antigen is not identified. Assay used: immunoSEQ multiplex PCR; TCRdb lists only in-frame clones, some missing. The table includes about 1.9 million clones, just over 90% detected once. These data are taken from a study of shared clonotypes between healthy human individuals. As defined, naive CD8 cells were CD45RO-negative and positively selected for CCR7, with terminally differentiated effector memory CD45RA+ cells excluded. The donors were all Caucasian adults (living in Nashville, Tennessee). Study-level findings and limits: Sequencing depth was expected to influence donor clonotype sharing.

This CDR3 contains 18 residues. Germline CDR1 is LNHNV and CDR2 is YYDKDF (reference sequence). V lost 0 bases, J lost 0 bases, and 15 bases lay in between. The TCR sequence derives from a man in his late teens or twenties in good health. Some clones in this sample may be carry-over from other donors' samples. Sequencing used naive CD8+ T cells from PBMCs. The rearrangement uses TRBV15 and TRBJ2-1; weak D call: TRBD1 (5 bases). CDR3 nucleotides: TGTGCCACCAGCAGAGATCCGGCCAGGGAAAGCTCCTACAATGAGCAGTTCTTC. This sequence encodes CATSRDPARESSYNEQFF.